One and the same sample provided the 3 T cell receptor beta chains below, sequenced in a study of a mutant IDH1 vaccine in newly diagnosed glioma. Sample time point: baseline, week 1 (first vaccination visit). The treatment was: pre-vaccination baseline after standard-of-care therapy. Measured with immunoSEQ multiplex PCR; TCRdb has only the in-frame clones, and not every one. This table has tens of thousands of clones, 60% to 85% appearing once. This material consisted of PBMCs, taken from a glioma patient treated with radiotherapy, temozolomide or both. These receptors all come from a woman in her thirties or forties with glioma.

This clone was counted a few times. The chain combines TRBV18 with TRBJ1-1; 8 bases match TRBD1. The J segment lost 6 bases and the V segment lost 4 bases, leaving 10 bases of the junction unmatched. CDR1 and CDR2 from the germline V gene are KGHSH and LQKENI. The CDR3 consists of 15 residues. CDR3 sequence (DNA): TGTGCCAGCTCACGACAACCAACAGGGGGATCTGAAGCTTTCTTT. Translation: CASSRQPTGGSEAFF.

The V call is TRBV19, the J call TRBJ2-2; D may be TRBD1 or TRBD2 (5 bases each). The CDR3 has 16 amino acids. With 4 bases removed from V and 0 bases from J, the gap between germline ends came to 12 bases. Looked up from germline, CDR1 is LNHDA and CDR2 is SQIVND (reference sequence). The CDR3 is CASSRLGTTNTGELFF. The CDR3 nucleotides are TGTGCCAGTAGTAGGCTCGGGACCACGAACACCGGGGAGCTGTTTTTT. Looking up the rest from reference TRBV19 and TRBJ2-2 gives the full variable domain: DGGITQSPKYLFRKEGQNVTLSCEQNLNHDAMYWYRQDPGQGLRLIYYSQIVNDFQKGDIAEGYSVSREKKESFPLTVTSAQKNPTAFYLCASSRLGTTNTGELFFGEGSRLTVL.

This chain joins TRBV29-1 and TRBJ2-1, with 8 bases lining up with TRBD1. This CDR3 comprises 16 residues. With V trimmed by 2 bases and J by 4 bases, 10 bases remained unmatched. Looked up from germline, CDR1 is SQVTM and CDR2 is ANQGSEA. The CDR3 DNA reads TGCAGCGTTGAACGGGGCCAGGGGGCTCCATACAATGAGCAGTTCTTC. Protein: CSVERGQGAPYNEQFF.